This T cell receptor (beta chain) was captured in a study of preoperative IRX-2 immunotherapy in early breast cancer. TCRdb keeps only in-frame clones here, not all; method: immunoSEQ multiplex PCR. The profile covers around 57,000 clones, with 94% appearing a single time and about 1.8% taken by the ten largest. Noted treatment: preoperative locoregional IRX-2 cytokine immunotherapy. Preoperative locoregional IRX-2 cytokine immunotherapy was tested in the phase Ib source study. CDR3 length: 16 amino acids. Trimming removed 4 bases from V and 2 bases from J, with 17 bases in between. Germline CDR1 and CDR2: SGHNT and YYREEE (reference sequence).

The receptor was isolated from a human donor with breast cancer. This material was acquired from a patient treated with IRX-2 immunotherapy. The chain recombines TRBV5-4 with TRBJ2-3, with D unresolved. The DNA for the CDR3 is TGTGCCAGCAGCCCCCCCCTTTTAGTGACCACAGATACGCAGTATTTT. This encodes CASSPPLLVTTDTQYF.